Listed below are T cell receptor beta chains from one sample, sequenced in a study of blood T cell repertoires in COVID-19. Repertoires were generated with immunoSEQ multiplex PCR, while TCRdb's copy carries only in-frame clones and drops some. The sample gives some 400,000 clones, roughly nine tenths of which show up once; about 0.86% is in the top ten. Material for sequencing was PBMCs or T cells enriched from blood (not recorded which). The receptor source for this set is a woman aged 35 to 49 who had been exposed to COVID-19. The CDR3 runs from the conserved cysteine through the conserved F or W. A D gene is named only where the DNA matches it firmly. Rows may omit the clone size; those that give it use once, few, many or a size class.

V	size	length	D	J	DNA	CDR3
TRBV19	-	17	-	TRBJ2-2	TGTGCCAGTACATATAGGCCGGCAGGCCCAAACACCGGGGAGCTGTTTTTT	CASTYRPAGPNTGELFF
TRBV3-1/TRBV3-2	once	15	TRBD1	TRBJ1-1	TGTGCCAGCAGCCAAACAGGGGGTTCTCTTGGTGAAGCTTTCTTT	CASSQTGGSLGEAFF
TRBV27	-	14	-	TRBJ1-2	TGTGCCAGCAGTCCACGATCGCGTAACTATGGCTACACCTTC	CASSPRSRNYGYTF
TRBV6-5	-	11	-	TRBJ1-3	TGTGCCGGCGACGGGGGAAACACCATATATTTT	CAGDGGNTIYF
TRBV6-4	-	13	-	TRBJ1-5	TGTGCCAGCAGTAGTCAGGGAAATCAGCCCCAGCATTTT	CASSSQGNQPQHF
TRBV7-2	-	14	-	TRBJ1-2	TGTGCCAGCAGCTGGACTCCTGGAAACTATGGCTACACCTTC	CASSWTPGNYGYTF
TRBV3-1/TRBV3-2	few	13	-	TRBJ1-2	TGTGCCAGCAGCCAAGGCGGGGTGAGTGGCTACACCTTC	CASSQGGVSGYTF
TRBV6-1	-	15	TRBD2	TRBJ2-1	TGTGCCAGCAGTGACGGGGGGAGACTACGGAATGAGCAGTTCTTC	CASSDGGRLRNEQFF
TRBV7-2	few	16	TRBD2	TRBJ2-1	TGTGCCAGCAGCTTAGGGGGACTAGCATCCTACAATGAGCAGTTCTTC	CASSLGGLASYNEQFF
TRBV5-6	-	15	-	TRBJ2-3	TGTGCCAGCAGGCGATTTGAGATAGGAGCAGATACGCAGTATTTT	CASRRFEIGADTQYF
TRBV19	-	13	-	TRBJ1-1	TGTGCCAGTAGCAAAGGGAGGAACACTGAAGCTTTCTTT	CASSKGRNTEAFF
TRBV19	-	13	TRBD1	TRBJ1-6	TGTGCCCGGGCCGACAGGGGATTTTTGTCCCTCCACTTT	CARADRGFLSLHF
TRBV19	-	13	-	TRBJ2-5	TGTGCCAGTAGTCGGCTAGCTGAAGAGACCCAGTACTTC	CASSRLAEETQYF
TRBV7-6	once	15	TRBD1	TRBJ1-6	TGTGCCAGCAGTTCGGACAGGTCCGCTAATTCACCCCTCCACTTT	CASSSDRSANSPLHF
TRBV7-9	-	11	-	TRBJ2-3	TGTGCCAGCAGCTTAGGGCCAGCGCAGTATTTT	CASSLGPAQYF
TRBV15	-	17	TRBD2	TRBJ2-2	TGTGCCACCAGCACTCGACTAGCGGGGGGGAATCCCGGGGAGCTGTTTTTT	CATSTRLAGGNPGELFF
TRBV4-1	-	16	-	TRBJ2-1	TGCGCCAGCAGCCAAGTTGAGCCACCGCCGGGCAATGAGCAGTTCTTC	CASSQVEPPPGNEQFF
TRBV18	-	16	-	TRBJ2-3	TGTGCCAGCTCACCACAAACTAGTTCTAGCACAGATACGCAGTATTTT	CASSPQTSSSTDTQYF
TRBV2	-	16	-	TRBJ2-1	TGTGCCAGCACAGAGGGCCTAGTCGTATCCTACAATGAGCAGTTCTTC	CASTEGLVVSYNEQFF